The TCR beta chain described here comes from a study of cytomegalovirus exposure and HLA in healthy donors. There are a few counts of this clone. Germline loops: CDR1 SSHAT, CDR2 FNYEAQ (reference sequence). V lost 1 base to trimming and J lost 0 bases, with 15 bases between them. The CDR3 has 18 amino acids. Primers for the PCR totalled 60 Vbeta and 13 Jbeta. Sequencing was performed with immunoSEQ multiplex PCR; in TCRdb, only in-frame clones are kept and a portion is missing. In the table there are 100,000 to 130,000 clones, roughly 72% of which are singletons. The origin of this receptor is a man aged 30 to 39 in good health and CMV-seronegative. V usage is TRBV7-7 and J usage is TRBJ2-2; D gene uncertain. What was sequenced was PBMCs. Here the CDR3 DNA reads TGTGCCAGCAGCTTAGTAGTAGGCGGAGACGCGAACACCGGGGAGCTGTTTTTT. It specifies CASSLVVGGDANTGELFF. The whole variable domain, remainder taken from reference TRBV7-7 and TRBJ2-2, is GAGVSQSPRYKVTKRGQDVTLRCDPISSHATLYWYQQALGQGPEFLTYFNYEAQPDKSGLPSDRFSAERPEGSISTLTIQRTEQRDSAMYRCASSLVVGGDANTGELFFGEGSRLTVL.